This TCR beta chain was obtained from a study of T cell repertoires in cytomegalovirus infection (dated by TCRdb to 2018 to 2020). Regarding the complete study: Donor HLA type was relevant to the analysis, as public TCR beta signatures indicated carriage of CMV infection together with the matching HLA type.

This clonotype was seen at least ten times. What this receptor recognizes is not known. Base-call qualities are not available, and no considerably larger clone is one nucleotide away. Instrument used: Illumina HiSeq 1500. Through fastp at Q25 and MiXCR, TCRdb rebuilt clones from the public reads, retaining in-frame beta chains. Entries that share a CDR3 protein sequence are merged under the most common genes and DNA. The sample profile shows about 180,000 distinct CDR3 sequences; approximately 15% of them were found once. Clones ranked in the top ten supply more than 20% of the sample. Here is what the overall study found, with its caveats: In both this cohort and an independent roughly 330-donor cohort, the cumulative frequency of public TCR beta family members distinguished carriers of CMV infection plus the relevant HLA type. The ex vivo response was dominated by HLA-C-restricted CMV-specific TCR beta clonotypes, and the single most frequent clonotype in two of eight donors was supplied by these HLA-C-restricted clonotypes.

Trimming costs V 4 bases and J 8 bases, and their ends lie 8 bases apart. CDR3 length: 11 amino acids, cysteine to phenylalanine. This entry keeps only the CDR3 DNA: 33 bases, framed from base 1. Sequences MGHDK (CDR1) and SYGVNS (CDR2) are obtained from the germline V gene. The source material was PBMCs. The rearrangement joined TRBV25-1 to TRBJ1-2, with no confidently assigned D gene. This TCR was recovered from a human donor in good health (CMV status not recorded). Some clones in this sample may be carry-over from other donors' samples. The sequence in DNA is TGTGCCAGCAGTGCTGTAAACGGCTACACCTTC. Translated, it reads CASSAVNGYTF.